The present T cell receptor beta chain was sequenced within a study of shared clonotypes between healthy human individuals. Clones were read by immunoSEQ multiplex PCR, and TCRdb kept only the in-frame ones, dropping some. The repertoire consists of about 2.4 million clones, with 80% to 95% occurring once and the leading ten covering about 0.38%. V lost 2 bases and J 7 bases, leaving 11 bases between the germline ends. The germline V gene encodes CDR1 GTSNPN and CDR2 SVGIG (reference sequence). CDR3 size: 12 residues. In the case of this clone: The antigen remains undetermined.

Study-wide points: Naive subsets usually exceeded memory subsets in estimated richness. Incomplete sequencing of sorted subsets was indicated by rarefaction despite large depth. Few donors limited the genetic and exposure-history diversity represented. A handful of donors had about 5% of their naive CD4 clonotypes in common.

The TCR comes from a man younger than 35 in good health. Some clones in this sample may be carry-over from other donors' samples. The sequencing input was naive CD4+ T cells from PBMCs. Subset defined: CD45RA+ positively selected. The chain couples TRBV30 to TRBJ1-2; D remains ambiguous. The CDR3 is CAWSPSSPGYTF. CDR3 sequence (DNA): TGTGCCTGGAGTCCATCCTCACCTGGCTACACCTTC. Full variable domain (missing parts from reference TRBV30 and TRBJ1-2): SQTIHQWPATLVQPVGSPLSLECTVEGTSNPNLYWYRQAAGRGLQLLFYSVGIGQISSEVPQNLSASRPQDRQFILSSKKLLLSDSGFYLCAWSPSSPGYTFGSGTRLTVV.